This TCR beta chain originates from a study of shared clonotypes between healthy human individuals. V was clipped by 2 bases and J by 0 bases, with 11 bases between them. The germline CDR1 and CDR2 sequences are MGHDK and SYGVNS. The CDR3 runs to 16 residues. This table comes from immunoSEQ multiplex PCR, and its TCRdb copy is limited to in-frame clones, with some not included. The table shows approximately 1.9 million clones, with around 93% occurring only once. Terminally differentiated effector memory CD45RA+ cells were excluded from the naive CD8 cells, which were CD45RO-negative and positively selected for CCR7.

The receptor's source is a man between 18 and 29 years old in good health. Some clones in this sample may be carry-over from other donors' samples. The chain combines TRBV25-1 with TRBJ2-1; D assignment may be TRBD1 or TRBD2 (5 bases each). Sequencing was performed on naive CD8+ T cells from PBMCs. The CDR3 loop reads CASSEDLGTSYNEQFF. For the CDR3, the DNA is TGTGCCAGCAGTGAAGACCTCGGGACCTCCTACAATGAGCAGTTCTTC. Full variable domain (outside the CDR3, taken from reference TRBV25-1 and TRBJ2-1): EADIYQTPRYLVIGTGKKITLECSQTMGHDKMYWYQQDPGMELHLIHYSYGVNSTEKGDLSSESTVSRIRTEHFPLTLESARPSHTSQYLCASSEDLGTSYNEQFFGPGTRLTVL.